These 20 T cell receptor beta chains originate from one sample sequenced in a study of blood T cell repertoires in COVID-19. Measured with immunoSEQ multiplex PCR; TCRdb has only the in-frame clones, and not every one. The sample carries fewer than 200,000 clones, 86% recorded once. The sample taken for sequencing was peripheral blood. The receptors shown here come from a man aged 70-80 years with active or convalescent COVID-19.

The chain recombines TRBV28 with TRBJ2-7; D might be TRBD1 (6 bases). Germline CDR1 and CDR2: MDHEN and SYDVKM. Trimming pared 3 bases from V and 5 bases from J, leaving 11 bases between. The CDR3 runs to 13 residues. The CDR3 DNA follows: TGTGCCAGCAGTTTCAGGGGTCCTCACGAGCAGTACTTC. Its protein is CASSFRGPHEQYF.

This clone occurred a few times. CDR3 coding DNA: TGTGCCAGCAGCCAGGGGACAGGGTCGCCCCAAGGAGAGCAGTTCTTC. This translates into CASSQGTGSPQGEQFF. The chain employs TRBV7-8 and TRBJ2-1, with TRBD1 matching over 9 bases. CDR3 length: 16 amino acids. Germline V CDR1 and CDR2: SGHVS, FQNEAQ. The J segment lost 10 bases and the V segment lost 5 bases, leaving 15 bases of the junction unmatched.

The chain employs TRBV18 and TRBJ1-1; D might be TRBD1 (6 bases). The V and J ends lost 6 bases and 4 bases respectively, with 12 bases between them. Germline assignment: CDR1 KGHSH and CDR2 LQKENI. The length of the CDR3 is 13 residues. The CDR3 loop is CASSHDRSTEAFF. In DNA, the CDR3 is TGTGCCAGCTCCCATGACAGGAGCACTGAAGCTTTCTTT.

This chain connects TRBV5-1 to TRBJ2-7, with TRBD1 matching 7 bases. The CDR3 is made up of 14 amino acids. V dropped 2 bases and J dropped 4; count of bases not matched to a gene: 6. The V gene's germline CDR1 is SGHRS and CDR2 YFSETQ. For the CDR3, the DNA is TGCGCCAGCAGCTTTACAGGGGAAGGATACGAGCAGTACTTC. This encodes CASSFTGEGYEQYF.

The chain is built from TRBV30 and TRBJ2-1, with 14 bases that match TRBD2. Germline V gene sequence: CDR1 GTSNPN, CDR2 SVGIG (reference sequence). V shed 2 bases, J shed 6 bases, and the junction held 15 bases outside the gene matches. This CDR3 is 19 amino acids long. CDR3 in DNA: TGTGCCTGGAGTCCCCGACTAGCGGGAGGGCCTAGAGGCTCCAATGAGCAGTTCTTC. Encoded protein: CAWSPRLAGGPRGSNEQFF.

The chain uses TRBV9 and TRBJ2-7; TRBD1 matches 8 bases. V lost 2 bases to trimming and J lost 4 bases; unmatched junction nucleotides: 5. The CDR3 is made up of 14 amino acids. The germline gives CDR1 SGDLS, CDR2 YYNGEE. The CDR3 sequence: CASSVQGAWYEQYF. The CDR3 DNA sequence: TGTGCCAGCAGCGTGCAGGGGGCCTGGTACGAGCAGTACTTC.

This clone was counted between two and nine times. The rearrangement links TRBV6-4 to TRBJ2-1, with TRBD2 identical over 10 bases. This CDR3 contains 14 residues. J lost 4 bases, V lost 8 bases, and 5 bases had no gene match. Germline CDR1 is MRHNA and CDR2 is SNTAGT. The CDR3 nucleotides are TGTGCCAGCGCTGAGCGGGAGGGTTACAATGAGCAGTTCTTC. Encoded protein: CASAEREGYNEQFF.

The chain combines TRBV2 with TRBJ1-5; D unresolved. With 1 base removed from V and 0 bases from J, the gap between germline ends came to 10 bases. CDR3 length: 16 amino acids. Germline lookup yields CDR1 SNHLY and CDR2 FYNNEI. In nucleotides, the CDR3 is TGTGCCAGCAGTGAAGGCAGCGCCTATAGCAATCAGCCCCAGCATTTT. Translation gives CASSEGSAYSNQPQHF.

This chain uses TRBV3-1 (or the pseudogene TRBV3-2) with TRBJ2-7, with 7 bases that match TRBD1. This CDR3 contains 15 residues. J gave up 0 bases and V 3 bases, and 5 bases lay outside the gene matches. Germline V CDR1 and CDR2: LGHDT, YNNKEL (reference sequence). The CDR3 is CASSHWGQSSYEQYF. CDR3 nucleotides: TGTGCCAGCAGCCACTGGGGACAGAGCTCCTACGAGCAGTACTTC.

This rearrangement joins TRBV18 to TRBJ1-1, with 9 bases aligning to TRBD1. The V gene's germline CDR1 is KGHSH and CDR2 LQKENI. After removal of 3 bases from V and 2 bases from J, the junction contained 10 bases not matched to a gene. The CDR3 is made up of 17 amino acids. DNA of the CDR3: TGTGCCAGCTCACCCTATTACCGACAGGGGGACAACACTGAAGCTTTCTTT. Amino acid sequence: CASSPYYRQGDNTEAFF.

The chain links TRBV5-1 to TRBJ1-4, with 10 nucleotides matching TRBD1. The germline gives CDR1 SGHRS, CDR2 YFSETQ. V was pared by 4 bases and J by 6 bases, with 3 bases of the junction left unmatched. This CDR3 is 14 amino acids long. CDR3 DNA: TGCGCCAGCAGCCCCGGGACAGGGGATGAAAAACTGTTTTTT. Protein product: CASSPGTGDEKLFF. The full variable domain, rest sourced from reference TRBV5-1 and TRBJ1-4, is KAGVTQTPRYLIKTRGQQVTLSCSPISGHRSVSWYQQTPGQGLQFLFEYFSETQRNKGNFPGRFSGRQFSNSRSEMNVSTLELGDSALYLCASSPGTGDEKLFFGSGTQLSVL.

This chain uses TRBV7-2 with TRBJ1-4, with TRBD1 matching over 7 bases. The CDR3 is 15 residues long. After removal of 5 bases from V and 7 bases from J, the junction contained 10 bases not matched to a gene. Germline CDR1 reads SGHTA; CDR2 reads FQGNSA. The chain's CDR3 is CASSPRTGLGEKLFF. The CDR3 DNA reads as TGTGCCAGCAGCCCGAGGACAGGTTTGGGTGAAAAACTGTTTTTT.

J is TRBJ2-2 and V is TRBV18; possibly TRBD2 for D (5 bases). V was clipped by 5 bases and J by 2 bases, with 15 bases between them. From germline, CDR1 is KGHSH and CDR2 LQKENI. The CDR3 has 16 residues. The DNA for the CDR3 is TGTGCCAGCTCAGCTCTGGCCGGGAAAAACACCGGGGAGCTGTTTTTT. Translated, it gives CASSALAGKNTGELFF. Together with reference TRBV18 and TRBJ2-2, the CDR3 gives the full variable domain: NAGVMQNPRHLVRRRGQEARLRCSPMKGHSHVYWYRQLPEEGLKFMVYLQKENIIDESGMPKERFSAEFPKEGPSILRIQQVVRGDSAAYFCASSALAGKNTGELFFGEGSRLTVL.

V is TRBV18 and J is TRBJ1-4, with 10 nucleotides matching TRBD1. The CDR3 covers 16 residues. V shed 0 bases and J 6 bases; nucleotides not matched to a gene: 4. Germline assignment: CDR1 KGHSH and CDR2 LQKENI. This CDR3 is CASSPPGTGDYEKLFF. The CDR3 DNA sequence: TGTGCCAGCTCACCACCGGGGACAGGGGATTATGAAAAACTGTTTTTT. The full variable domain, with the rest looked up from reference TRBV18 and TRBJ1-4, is NAGVMQNPRHLVRRRGQEARLRCSPMKGHSHVYWYRQLPEEGLKFMVYLQKENIIDESGMPKERFSAEFPKEGPSILRIQQVVRGDSAAYFCASSPPGTGDYEKLFFGSGTQLSVL.

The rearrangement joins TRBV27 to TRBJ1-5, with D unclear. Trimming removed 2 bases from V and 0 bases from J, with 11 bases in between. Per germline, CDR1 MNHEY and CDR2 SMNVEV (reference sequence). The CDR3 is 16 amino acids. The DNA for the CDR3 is TGTGCCAGCAGTTTACTGGCAAAAGATAGCAATCAGCCCCAGCATTTT. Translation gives CASSLLAKDSNQPQHF.

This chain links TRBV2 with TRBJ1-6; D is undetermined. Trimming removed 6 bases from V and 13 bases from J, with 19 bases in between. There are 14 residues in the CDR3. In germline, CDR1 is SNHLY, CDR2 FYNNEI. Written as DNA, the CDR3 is TGTGCCAGCAGCCCTGAGGGCTCGTCCTCGCCCCTCCACTTT. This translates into CASSPEGSSSPLHF.

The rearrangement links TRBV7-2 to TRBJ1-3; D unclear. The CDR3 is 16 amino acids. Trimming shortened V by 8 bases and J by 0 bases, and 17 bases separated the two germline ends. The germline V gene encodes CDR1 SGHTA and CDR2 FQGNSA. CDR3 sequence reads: CASSRGGIDSGNTIYF. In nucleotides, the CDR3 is TGTGCCAGCTCCCGCGGAGGGATCGACTCTGGAAACACCATATATTTT.

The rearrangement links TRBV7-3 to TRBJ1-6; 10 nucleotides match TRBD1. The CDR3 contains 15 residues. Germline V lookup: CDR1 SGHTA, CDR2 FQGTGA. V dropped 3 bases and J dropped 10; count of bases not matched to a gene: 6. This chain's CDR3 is CASSLTGGERSPLHF. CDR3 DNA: TGTGCCAGCAGCTTGACAGGGGGCGAGAGATCACCCCTCCACTTT.

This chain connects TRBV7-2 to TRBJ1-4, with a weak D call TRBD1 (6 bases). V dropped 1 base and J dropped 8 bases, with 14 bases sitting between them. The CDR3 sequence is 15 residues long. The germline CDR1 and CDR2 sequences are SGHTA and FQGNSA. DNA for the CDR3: TGTGCCAGCAGCTTAGACGGCAGGGGCTTCGAAAAACTGTTTTTT. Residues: CASSLDGRGFEKLFF.

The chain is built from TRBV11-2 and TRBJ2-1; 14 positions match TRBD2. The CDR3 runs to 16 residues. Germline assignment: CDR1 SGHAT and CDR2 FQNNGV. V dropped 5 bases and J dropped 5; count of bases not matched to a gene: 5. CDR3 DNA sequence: TGTGCCAGCAGCCCCCTGGGACTAGCGGGAGACAATGAGCAGTTCTTC. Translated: CASSPLGLAGDNEQFF.